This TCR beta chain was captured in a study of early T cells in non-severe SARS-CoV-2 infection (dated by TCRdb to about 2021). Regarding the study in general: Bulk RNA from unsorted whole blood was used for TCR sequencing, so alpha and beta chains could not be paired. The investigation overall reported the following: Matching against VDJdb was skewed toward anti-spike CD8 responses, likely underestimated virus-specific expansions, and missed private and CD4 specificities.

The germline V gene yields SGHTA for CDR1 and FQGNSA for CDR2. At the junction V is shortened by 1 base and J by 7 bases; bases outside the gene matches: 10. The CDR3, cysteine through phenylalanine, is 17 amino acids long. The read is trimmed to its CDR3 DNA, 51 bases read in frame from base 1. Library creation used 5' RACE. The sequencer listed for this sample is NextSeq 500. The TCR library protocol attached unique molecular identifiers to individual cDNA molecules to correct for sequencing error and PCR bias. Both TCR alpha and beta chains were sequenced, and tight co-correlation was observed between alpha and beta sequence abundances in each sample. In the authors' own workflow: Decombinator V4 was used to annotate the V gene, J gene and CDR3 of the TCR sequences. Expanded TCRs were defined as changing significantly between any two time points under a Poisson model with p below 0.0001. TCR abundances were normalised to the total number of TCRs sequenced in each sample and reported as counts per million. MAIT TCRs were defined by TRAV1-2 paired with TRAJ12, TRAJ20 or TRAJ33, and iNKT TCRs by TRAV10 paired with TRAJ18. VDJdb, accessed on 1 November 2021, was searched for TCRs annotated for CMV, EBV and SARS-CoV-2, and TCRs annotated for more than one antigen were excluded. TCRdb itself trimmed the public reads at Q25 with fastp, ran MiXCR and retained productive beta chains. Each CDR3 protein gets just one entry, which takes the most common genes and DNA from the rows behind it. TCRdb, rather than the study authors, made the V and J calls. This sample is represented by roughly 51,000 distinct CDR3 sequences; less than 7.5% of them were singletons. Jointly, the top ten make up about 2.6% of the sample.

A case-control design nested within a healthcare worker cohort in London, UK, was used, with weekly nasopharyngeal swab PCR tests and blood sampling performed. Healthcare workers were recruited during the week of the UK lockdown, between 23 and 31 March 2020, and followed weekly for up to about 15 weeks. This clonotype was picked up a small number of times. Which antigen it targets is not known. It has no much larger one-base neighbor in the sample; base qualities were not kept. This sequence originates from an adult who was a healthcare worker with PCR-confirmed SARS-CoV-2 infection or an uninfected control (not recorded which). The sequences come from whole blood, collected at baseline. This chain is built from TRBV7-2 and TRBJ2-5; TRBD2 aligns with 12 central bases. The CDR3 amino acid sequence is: CASSLDTSGGPSGTQYF. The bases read TGTGCCAGCAGCTTAGATACTAGCGGGGGGCCCTCTGGGACCCAGTACTTC.